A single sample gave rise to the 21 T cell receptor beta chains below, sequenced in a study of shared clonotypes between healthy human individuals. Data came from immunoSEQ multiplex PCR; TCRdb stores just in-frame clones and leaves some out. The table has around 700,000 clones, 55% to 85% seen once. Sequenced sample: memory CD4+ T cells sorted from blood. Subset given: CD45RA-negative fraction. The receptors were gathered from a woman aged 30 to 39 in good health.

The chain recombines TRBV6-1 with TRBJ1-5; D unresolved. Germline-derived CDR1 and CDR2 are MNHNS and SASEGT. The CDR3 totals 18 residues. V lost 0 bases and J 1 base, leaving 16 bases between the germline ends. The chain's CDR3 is CASSEARFQLQSNQPQHF. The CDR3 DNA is TGTGCCAGCAGTGAAGCGCGTTTTCAGCTCCAAAGCAATCAGCCCCAGCATTTT.

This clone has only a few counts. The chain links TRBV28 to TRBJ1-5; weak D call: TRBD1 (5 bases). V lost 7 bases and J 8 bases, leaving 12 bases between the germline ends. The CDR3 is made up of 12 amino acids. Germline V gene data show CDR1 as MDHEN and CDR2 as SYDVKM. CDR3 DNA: TGTGCCAGCACTCTCTTAGGGGAGCCCCAGCATTTT. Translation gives CASTLLGEPQHF.

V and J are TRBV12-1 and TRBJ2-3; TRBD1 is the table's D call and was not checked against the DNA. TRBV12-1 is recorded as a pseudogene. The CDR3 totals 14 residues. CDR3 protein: CASSPLWGGDTQYF. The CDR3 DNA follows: TGTGCCAGCAGCCCCTTGTGGGGCGGAGATACGCAGTATTTT.

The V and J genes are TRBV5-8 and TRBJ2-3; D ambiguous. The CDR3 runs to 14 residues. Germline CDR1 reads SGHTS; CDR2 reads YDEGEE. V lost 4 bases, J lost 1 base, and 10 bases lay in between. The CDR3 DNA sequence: TGTGCCAGCAGCCCCCGGGTGGGCACAGATACGCAGTATTTT. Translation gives CASSPRVGTDTQYF.

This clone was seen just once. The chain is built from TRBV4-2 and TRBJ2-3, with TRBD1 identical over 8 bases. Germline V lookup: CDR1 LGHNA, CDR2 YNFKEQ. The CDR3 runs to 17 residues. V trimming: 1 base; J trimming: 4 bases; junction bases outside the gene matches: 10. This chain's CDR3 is CASSQGDRSVIADTQYF. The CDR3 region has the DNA TGTGCCAGCAGCCAAGGGGACAGGTCTGTGATAGCAGATACGCAGTATTTT.

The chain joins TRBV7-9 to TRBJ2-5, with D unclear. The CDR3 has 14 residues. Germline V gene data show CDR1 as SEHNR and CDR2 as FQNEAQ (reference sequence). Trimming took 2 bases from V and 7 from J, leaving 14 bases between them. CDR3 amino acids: CASSLRREPGTQYF. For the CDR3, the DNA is TGTGCCAGCAGCTTAAGGAGAGAACCCGGGACCCAGTACTTC.

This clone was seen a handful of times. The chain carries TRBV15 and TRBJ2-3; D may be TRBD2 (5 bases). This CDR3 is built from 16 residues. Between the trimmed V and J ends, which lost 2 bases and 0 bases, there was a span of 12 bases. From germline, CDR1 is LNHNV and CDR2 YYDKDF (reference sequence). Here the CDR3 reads CATSRSGIRSTDTQYF. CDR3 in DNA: TGTGCCACCAGCAGATCCGGGATCCGGAGCACAGATACGCAGTATTTT. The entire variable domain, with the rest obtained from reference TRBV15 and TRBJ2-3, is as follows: DAMVIQNPRYQVTQFGKPVTLSCSQTLNHNVMYWYQQKSSQAPKLLFHYYDKDFNNEADTPDNFQSRRPNTSFCFLDIRSPGLGDTAMYLCATSRSGIRSTDTQYFGPGTRLTVL.

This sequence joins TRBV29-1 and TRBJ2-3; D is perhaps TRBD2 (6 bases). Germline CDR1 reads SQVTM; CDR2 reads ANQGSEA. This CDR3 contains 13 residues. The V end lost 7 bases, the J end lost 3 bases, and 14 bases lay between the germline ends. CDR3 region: CSATSSATDTQYF. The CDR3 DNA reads TGCAGCGCCACCTCTAGCGCGACAGATACGCAGTATTTT.

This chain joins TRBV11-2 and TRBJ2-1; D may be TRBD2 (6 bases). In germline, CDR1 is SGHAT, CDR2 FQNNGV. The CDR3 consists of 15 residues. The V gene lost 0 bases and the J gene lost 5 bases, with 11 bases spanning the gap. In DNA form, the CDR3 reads TGTGCCAGCAGCTTAGACCTCCCGGGAGACAATGAGCAGTTCTTC. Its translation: CASSLDLPGDNEQFF.

The CDR3 here is CASSEGRISAQYF. The CDR3 DNA reads as TGTGCCAGCAGTGAAGGGAGGATTAGTGCGCAGTATTTT. The rearrangement uses TRBV6-1 and TRBJ2-3, with a weak D call TRBD2 (5 bases). The V and J ends lost 1 base and 10 bases respectively, with 12 bases between them. The CDR3 sequence is 13 residues long. Germline CDR1 MNHNS, CDR2 SASEGT.

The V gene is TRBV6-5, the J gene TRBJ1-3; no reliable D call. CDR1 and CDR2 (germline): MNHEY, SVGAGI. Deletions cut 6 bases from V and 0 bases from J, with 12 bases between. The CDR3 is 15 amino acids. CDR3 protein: CASRRTRDSGNTIYF. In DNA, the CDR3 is TGTGCCAGCAGACGGACGAGAGACTCTGGAAACACCATATATTTT.

The CDR3 loop is CAISDRGRNTEAFF. The CDR3 coding sequence is TGTGCCATCAGTGACAGAGGCAGGAACACTGAAGCTTTCTTT. V and J are TRBV10-3 and TRBJ1-1; D not certain. CDR1 is ENHRY and CDR2 is SYGVKD in the germline V gene. This CDR3 spans 14 amino acids. The ends were cut back, 3 bases at V and 1 base at J, with 9 bases in the middle.

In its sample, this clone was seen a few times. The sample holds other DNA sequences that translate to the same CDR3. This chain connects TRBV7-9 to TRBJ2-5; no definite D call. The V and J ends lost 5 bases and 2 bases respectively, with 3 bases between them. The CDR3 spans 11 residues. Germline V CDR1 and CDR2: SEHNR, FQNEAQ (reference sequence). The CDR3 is CASSPQETQYF. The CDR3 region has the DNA TGTGCCAGCAGCCCTCAAGAGACCCAGTACTTC.

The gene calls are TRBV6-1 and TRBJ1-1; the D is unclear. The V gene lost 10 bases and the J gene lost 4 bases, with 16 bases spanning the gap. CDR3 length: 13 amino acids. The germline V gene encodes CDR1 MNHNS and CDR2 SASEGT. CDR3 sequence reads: CAMELRPGTEAFF. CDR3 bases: TGTGCCATGGAGCTTCGACCGGGCACTGAAGCTTTCTTT.

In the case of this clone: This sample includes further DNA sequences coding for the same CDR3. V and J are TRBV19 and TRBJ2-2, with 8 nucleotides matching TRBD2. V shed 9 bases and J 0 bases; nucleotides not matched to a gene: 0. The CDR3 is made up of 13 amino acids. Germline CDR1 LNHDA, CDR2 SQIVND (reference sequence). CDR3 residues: CASGRANTGELFF. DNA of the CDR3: TGTGCCAGCGGGAGGGCGAACACCGGGGAGCTGTTTTTT.

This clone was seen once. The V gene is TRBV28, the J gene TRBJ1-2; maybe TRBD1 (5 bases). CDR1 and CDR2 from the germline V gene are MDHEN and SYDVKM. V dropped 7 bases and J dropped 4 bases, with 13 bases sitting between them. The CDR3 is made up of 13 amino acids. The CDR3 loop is CASNFGDPYGYTF. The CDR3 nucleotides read TGTGCCAGCAACTTCGGGGACCCCTATGGCTACACCTTC.

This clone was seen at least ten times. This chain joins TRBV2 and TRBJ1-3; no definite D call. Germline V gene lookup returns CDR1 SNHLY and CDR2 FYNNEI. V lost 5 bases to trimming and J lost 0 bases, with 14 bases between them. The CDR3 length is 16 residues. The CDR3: CASSPQEPGSGNTIYF. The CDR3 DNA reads TGTGCCAGCAGTCCCCAAGAGCCGGGCTCTGGAAACACCATATATTTT. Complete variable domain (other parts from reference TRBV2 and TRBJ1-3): EPEVTQTPSHQVTQMGQEVILRCVPISNHLYFYWYRQILGQKVEFLVSFYNNEISEKSEIFDDQFSVERPDGSNFTLKIRSTKLEDSAMYFCASSPQEPGSGNTIYFGEGSWLTVV.

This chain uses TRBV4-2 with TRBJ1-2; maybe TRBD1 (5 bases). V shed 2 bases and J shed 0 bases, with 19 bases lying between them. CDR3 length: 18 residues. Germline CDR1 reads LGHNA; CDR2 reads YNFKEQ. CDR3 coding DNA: TGTGCCAGCAGCCAAAACCCCTCCGGGACGGAACCTAACTATGGCTACACCTTC. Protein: CASSQNPSGTEPNYGYTF.

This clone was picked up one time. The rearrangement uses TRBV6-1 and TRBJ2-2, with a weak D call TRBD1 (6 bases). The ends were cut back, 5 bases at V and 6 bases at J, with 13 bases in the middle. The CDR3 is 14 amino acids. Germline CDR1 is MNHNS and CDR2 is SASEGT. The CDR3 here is CASSRDIVPGELFF. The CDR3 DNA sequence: TGTGCCAGCAGTCGGGACATCGTCCCCGGGGAGCTGTTTTTT.

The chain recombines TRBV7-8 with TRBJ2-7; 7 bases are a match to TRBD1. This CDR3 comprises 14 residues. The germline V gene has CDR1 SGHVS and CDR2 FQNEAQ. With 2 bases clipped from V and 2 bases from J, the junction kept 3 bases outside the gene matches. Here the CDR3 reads CASSLRDRAYEQYF. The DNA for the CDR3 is TGTGCCAGCAGCTTACGAGACAGGGCCTACGAGCAGTACTTC. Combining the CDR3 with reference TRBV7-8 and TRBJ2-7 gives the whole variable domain GAGVSQSPRYKVAKRGQDVALRCDPISGHVSLFWYQQALGQGPEFLTYFQNEAQLDKSGLPSDRFFAERPEGSVSTLKIQRTQQEDSAVYLCASSLRDRAYEQYFGPGTRLTVT.

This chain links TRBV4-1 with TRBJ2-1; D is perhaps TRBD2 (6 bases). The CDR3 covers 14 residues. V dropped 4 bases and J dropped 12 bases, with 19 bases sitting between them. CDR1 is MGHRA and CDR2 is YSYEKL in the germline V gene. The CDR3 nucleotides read TGCGCCAGCAGCCTTCCCCGACAGCGGCGGGGGCAGTTCTTC. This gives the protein CASSLPRQRRGQFF.